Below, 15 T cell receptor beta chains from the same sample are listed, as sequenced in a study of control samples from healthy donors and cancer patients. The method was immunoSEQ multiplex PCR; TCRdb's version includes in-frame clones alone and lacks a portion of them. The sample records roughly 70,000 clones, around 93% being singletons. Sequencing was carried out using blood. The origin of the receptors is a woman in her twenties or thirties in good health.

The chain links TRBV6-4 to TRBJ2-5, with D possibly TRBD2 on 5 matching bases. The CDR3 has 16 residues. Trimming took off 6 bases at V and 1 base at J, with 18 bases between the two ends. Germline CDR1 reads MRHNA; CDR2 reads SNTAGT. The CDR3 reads CASRRGFEGLQETQYF. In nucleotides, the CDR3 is TGTGCCAGCAGACGAGGTTTTGAGGGTCTCCAAGAGACCCAGTACTTC.

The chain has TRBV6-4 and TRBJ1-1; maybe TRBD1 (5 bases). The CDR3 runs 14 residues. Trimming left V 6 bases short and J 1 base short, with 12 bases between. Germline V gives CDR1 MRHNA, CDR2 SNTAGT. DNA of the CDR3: TGTGCCAGCAGGGATTCTGACAGGAACACTGAAGCTTTCTTT. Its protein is CASRDSDRNTEAFF.

The CDR3 DNA reads as TGTGCCAGCAGCTTAGGACACCACTCCTACGAGCAGTACGTC. It encodes CASSLGHHSYEQYV. The chain uses TRBV7-8 and TRBJ2-7; D is unclear. Germline values: CDR1 SGHVS, CDR2 FQNEAQ. The CDR3 runs 14 residues. Between the trimmed V and J ends, which lost 1 base and 0 bases, there was a span of 7 bases.

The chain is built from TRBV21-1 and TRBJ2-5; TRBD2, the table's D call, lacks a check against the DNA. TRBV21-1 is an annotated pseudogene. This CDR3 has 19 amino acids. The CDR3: CASSPWAGRGAGGSETQYF. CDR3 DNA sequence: TGTGCCAGCAGCCCTTGGGCGGGTAGAGGAGCGGGGGGCTCGGAGACCCAGTACTTC.

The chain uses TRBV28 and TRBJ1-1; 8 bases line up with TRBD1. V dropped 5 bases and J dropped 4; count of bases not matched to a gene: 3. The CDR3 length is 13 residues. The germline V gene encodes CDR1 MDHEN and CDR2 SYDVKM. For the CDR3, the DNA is TGTGCCAGCAGTGGACAGGGCCTCACTGAAGCTTTCTTT. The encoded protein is CASSGQGLTEAFF.

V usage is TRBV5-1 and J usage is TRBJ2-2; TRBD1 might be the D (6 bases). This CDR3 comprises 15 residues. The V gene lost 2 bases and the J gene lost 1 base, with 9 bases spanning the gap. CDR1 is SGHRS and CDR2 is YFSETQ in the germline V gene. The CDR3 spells CASSFVTGNTGELFF. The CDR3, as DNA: TGCGCCAGCAGCTTCGTGACAGGGAACACCGGGGAGCTGTTTTTT. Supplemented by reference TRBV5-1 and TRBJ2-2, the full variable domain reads KAGVTQTPRYLIKTRGQQVTLSCSPISGHRSVSWYQQTPGQGLQFLFEYFSETQRNKGNFPGRFSGRQFSNSRSEMNVSTLELGDSALYLCASSFVTGNTGELFFGEGSRLTVL.

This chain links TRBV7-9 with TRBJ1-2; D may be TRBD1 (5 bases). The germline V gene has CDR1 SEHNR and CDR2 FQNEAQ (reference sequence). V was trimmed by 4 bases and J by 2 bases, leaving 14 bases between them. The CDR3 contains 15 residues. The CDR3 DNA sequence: TGTGCCAGCAGCTCGCGCCGGGCAGGGAACTATGGCTACACCTTC. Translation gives CASSSRRAGNYGYTF.

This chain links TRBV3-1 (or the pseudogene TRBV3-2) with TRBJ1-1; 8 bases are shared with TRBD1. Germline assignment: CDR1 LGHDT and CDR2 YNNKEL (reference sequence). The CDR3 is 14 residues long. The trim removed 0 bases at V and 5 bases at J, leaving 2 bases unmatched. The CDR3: CASSQEDRETEAFF. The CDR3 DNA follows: TGTGCCAGCAGCCAAGAGGACAGGGAGACTGAAGCTTTCTTT.

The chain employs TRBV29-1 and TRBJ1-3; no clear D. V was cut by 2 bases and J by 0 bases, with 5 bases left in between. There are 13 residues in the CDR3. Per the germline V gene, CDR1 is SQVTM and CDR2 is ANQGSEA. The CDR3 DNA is TGCAGCGTTGAACTTAACTCTGGAAACACCATATATTTT. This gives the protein CSVELNSGNTIYF.

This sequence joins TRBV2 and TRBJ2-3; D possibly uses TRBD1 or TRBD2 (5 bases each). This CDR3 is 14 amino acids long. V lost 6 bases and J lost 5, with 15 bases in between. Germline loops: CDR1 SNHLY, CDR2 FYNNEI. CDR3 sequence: CASRPGAGEDTQYF. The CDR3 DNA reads TGTGCCAGCAGGCCCGGGGCTGGGGAAGATACGCAGTATTTT.

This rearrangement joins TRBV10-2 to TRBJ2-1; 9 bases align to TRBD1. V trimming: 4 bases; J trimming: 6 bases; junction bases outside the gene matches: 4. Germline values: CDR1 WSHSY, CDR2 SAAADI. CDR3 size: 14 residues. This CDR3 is CASSVWTGANEQFF. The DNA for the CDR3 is TGCGCCAGCAGTGTATGGACAGGGGCCAATGAGCAGTTCTTC.

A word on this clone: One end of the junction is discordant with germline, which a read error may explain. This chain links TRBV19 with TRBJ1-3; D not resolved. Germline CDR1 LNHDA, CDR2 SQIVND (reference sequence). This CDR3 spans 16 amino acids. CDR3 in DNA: TGTGCCAGTAGTATTCTTTACGGAGGCCCTGGAAGCACCATATATTTT. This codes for CASSILYGGPGSTIYF. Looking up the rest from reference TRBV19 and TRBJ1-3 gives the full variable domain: DGGITQSPKYLFRKEGQNVTLSCEQNLNHDAMYWYRQDPGQGLRLIYYSQIVNDFQKGDIAEGYSVSREKKESFPLTVTSAQKNPTAFYLCASSILYGGPGSTIYFGEGSWLTVV.

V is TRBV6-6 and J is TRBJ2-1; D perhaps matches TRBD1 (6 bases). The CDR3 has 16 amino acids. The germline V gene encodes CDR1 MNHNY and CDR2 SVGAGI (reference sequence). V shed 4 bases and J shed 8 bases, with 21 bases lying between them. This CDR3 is CASSWRRLLEGDEQFF. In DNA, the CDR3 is TGTGCCAGCAGTTGGCGCCGCCTCCTCGAGGGGGATGAGCAGTTCTTC.

CDR3: CASSESTGSTEAFF. CDR3 sequence (DNA): TGTGCCAGCAGTGAAAGTACGGGTTCTACTGAAGCTTTCTTT. This sequence joins TRBV6-4 and TRBJ1-1, with unresolved D. This CDR3 has 14 amino acids. The germline V and J ends were trimmed by 3 bases and 5 bases, with 13 bases remaining between them. Germline V gives CDR1 MRHNA, CDR2 SNTAGT.

CDR3 sequence: CASRIPGSRETEAFF. Here the CDR3 DNA reads TGTGCCAGCAGAATCCCGGGGTCCAGGGAGACTGAAGCTTTCTTT. This sequence joins TRBV7-9 and TRBJ1-1; maybe TRBD1 (5 bases). CDR1 is SEHNR and CDR2 is FQNEAQ in the germline V gene (reference sequence). CDR3 length: 15 residues. Trimming removed 6 bases from V and 5 bases from J, with 19 bases in between.